This T cell receptor beta chain stems from a study of T cell repertoires and HLA-DP antigens. Study observations and caveats: Average cumulative frequency of previously undetected clones was 36.3% against one allele and around 48% against the other. Antigen presentation used HeLa cells, with total CD4+ cells responding.

Method: immunoSEQ multiplex PCR; TCRdb's copy keeps in-frame clones and lacks some. The repertoire has some 110,000 clones, 80% to 95% of them found once; the top ten carry about 0.27%. V lost 5 bases and J 4 bases, leaving 19 bases between the germline ends. The CDR3 has 16 residues. Germline CDR1 is SEHNR and CDR2 is FQNEAQ (reference sequence). Comments on this clone: Its target is not known.

This TCR came from a young woman in good health and CMV-seronegative. The V call is TRBV7-9, the J call TRBJ2-3, with a possible D match to TRBD2 (7 bases). Sample: CD4+ T cells from PBMCs. The CDR3 sequence: CASSEWEGVGSDTQYF. The CDR3 DNA reads as TGTGCCAGCAGCGAATGGGAGGGGGTAGGGTCAGATACGCAGTATTTT.